This section outlines one T cell receptor beta chain sequence together with its context. Its antigen is undetermined. Measured with immunoSEQ multiplex PCR; TCRdb has only the in-frame clones, and not every one. The sample lists nearly 400,000 clones, about 88% seen once, with 1.5% to 2% in the top ten. This specimen comes from a study of Ad26.COV2.S vaccination and SARS-CoV-2 variants. Looking at the study overall: Ad26.COV2.S given intramuscularly, once or twice 56 days apart.

The treatment: about 20 received Ad26.COV2.S at low or high dose, single or two shots; about 5 received placebo; per-sample allocation not given. Day 63 after the first injection of vaccine or placebo was the sampling time. Spike of the Wuhan-strain SARS-CoV-2 was expressed by an Ad26 vector, which formed the vaccine. This CDR3 has 14 amino acids. Germline V gene sequence: CDR1 SGHTA, CDR2 FQGTGA. The J segment lost 7 bases and the V segment lost 3 bases, leaving 8 bases of the junction unmatched. Study-wide results and caveats: Spike-specific TCR breadth ran higher among vaccine recipients than placebo recipients.

The chain links TRBV7-3 to TRBJ2-7, with 8 bases fitting TRBD1. This clonotype was sampled from a person aged 18 to 59 who received the Ad26.COV2.S COVID-19 vaccine or a placebo. Sequencing used peripheral blood, obtained in a trial of Ad26.COV2.S vaccine versus placebo. This chain's CDR3 is CASSLRDRGCEQYF. In nucleotides, the CDR3 is TGTGCCAGCAGCTTGAGAGACAGGGGTTGTGAGCAGTACTTC.